The 4 T cell receptor beta chains below come from one sample, sequenced in a study of CD8 T cells in ankylosing spondylitis. TCRdb analysed the 5' RACE reads with MiXCR anew, one entry per CDR3 protein. The sample has roughly 230,000 distinct CDR3 sequences, 18% seen once. Sequenced: blood, either unsorted or a sorted T cell fraction (not recorded which). The receptor set was obtained from a male donor with ankylosing spondylitis or in good health (not recorded which).

This clonotype was found a few times. V and J are TRBV4-1 and TRBJ1-1, with D hard to call. Trimming pared 0 bases from V and 0 bases from J, leaving 8 bases between. From germline, CDR1 is MGHRA and CDR2 YSYEKL. The CDR3 is 15 residues long. The CDR3 DNA reads TGCGCCAGCAGCCAAGACCCTGGTATGAACACTGAAGCTTTCTTT. Translated: CASSQDPGMNTEAFF.

This clonotype was found a few times. The chain joins TRBV7-2 to TRBJ2-5; tentatively, D is TRBD1 or TRBD2 (5 bases each). The CDR3 spans 17 residues. V was cut by 5 bases and J by 5 bases, with 24 bases left in between. Germline V CDR1 and CDR2: SGHTA, FQGNSA. CDR3 nucleotides: TGTGCCAGCAGCCTTCGTCCGTCACTAGTCTGGGGGGAGACCCAGTACTTC. Translation: CASSLRPSLVWGETQYF.

This clonotype has at least ten counts. The chain recombines TRBV6-6 with TRBJ2-1, with TRBD2 as a possible D gene (5 bases). The CDR3 length is 12 residues. Germline V gene sequence: CDR1 MNHNY, CDR2 SVGAGI (reference sequence). V was pared by 7 bases and J by 3 bases, with 7 bases between. CDR3 nucleotides: TGTGCCAGCATCGGGAACTACAATGAGCAGTTCTTC. Translated: CASIGNYNEQFF.

This clonotype appeared many times. The chain employs TRBV28 and TRBJ2-4, with D maybe TRBD2 (6 bases). The germline V and J ends were trimmed by 6 bases and 0 bases, with 9 bases remaining between them. The CDR3 runs 14 residues. CDR1 and CDR2 from the germline V gene are MDHEN and SYDVKM. The CDR3 nucleotides read TGTGCCAGCAGGGGGACTGGAGCCAAAAACATTCAGTACTTC. Translating gives CASRGTGAKNIQYF.